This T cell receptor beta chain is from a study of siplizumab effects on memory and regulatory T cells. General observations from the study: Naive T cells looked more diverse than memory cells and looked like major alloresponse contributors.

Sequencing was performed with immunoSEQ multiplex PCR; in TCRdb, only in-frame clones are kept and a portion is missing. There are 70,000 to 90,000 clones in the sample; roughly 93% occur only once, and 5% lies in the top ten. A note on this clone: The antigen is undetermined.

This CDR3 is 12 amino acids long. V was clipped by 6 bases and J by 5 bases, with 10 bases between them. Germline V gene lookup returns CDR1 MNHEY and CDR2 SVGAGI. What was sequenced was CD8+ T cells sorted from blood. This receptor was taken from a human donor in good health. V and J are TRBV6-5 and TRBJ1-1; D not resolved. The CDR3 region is CASSTFGTEAFF. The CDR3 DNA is TGTGCCAGCAGCACCTTTGGGACTGAAGCTTTCTTT.